One and the same sample provided the 3 T cell receptor beta chains below, sequenced in a study of blood T cell repertoires in COVID-19. TCRdb keeps only in-frame clones here, not all; method: immunoSEQ multiplex PCR. The sample consists of tens of thousands of clones, roughly 90% of them appearing once. The sequenced sample consisted of peripheral blood. The receptors originated from a man aged 50-59 years with COVID-19, enrolled during active disease.

This clone was observed a single time. The V call is TRBV30, the J call TRBJ1-6; 7 positions agree with TRBD1. The CDR3 covers 17 residues. Germline assignment: CDR1 GTSNPN and CDR2 SVGIG (reference sequence). With 2 bases clipped from V and 5 bases from J, the junction kept 12 bases outside the gene matches. The CDR3 DNA reads TGTGCCTGGAGTACTAACAGGGGCTATTTCGATAATTCACCCCTCCACTTT. The encoded protein is CAWSTNRGYFDNSPLHF.

This clone appeared once. The J gene is TRBJ2-3, the V gene TRBV4-2, with 8 bases fitting TRBD2. The CDR3 covers 15 residues. V gave up 1 base and J gave up 0 bases; unmatched junction bases: 0. The germline V gene encodes CDR1 LGHNA and CDR2 YNFKEQ. CDR3: CASSQAGGSTDTQYF. DNA of the CDR3: TGTGCCAGCAGCCAAGCGGGGGGGAGCACAGATACGCAGTATTTT.

The rearrangement uses TRBV2 and TRBJ1-3; D not certain. Germline CDR1 SNHLY, CDR2 FYNNEI. Trimming took 1 base from V and 0 from J, leaving 10 bases between them. This CDR3 has 16 residues. The chain's CDR3 is CASSEDSSFSGNTIYF. CDR3 DNA: TGTGCCAGCAGTGAAGACAGCAGCTTCTCTGGAAACACCATATATTTT.